This T cell receptor (beta chain) was captured in a study of blood T cell repertoires in COVID-19. On the study more broadly: COVID-19 samples collected from the United States, Italy and Spain covered acute and convalescent phases. The cDNA or gDNA used as material had been derived from T cells, B-cell-depleted T cells, or PBMCs.

The data were produced by immunoSEQ multiplex PCR, yet TCRdb's version contains in-frame clones alone and is incomplete. The sample consists of about 80,000 clones, about four fifths of them appearing once. Trimming took 0 bases from V and 3 from J, leaving 8 bases between them. Germline values: CDR1 LGHDT, CDR2 YNNKEL (reference sequence). The CDR3 length is 14 residues. The source material was peripheral blood. The chain combines TRBV3-1 (or the pseudogene TRBV3-2) with TRBJ1-1; D call uncertain. The TCR comes from a human donor in a cohort sampled during active COVID-19. The DNA for the CDR3 is TGTGCCAGCAGCCAAGATCTGGGAGACACTGAAGCTTTCTTT. The encoded protein is CASSQDLGDTEAFF.